The T cell receptor (beta chain) described here comes from a study of tumor-infiltrating lymphocytes in primary liver carcinoma. This clonotype was detected once. For blood RNA, unsorted whole blood served as the source, and germline DNA was extracted too. Priming with a constant-region primer yielded TCR beta cDNA from about 510 ng total RNA. Amplification in three nested multiplex PCR rounds with slightly modified ARM-PCR gave rise to TCR beta libraries. Amplification in the first two PCR rounds was performed using TRBV1-TRBV30 forward primers and a C-beta reverse primer for 9 to 11 cycles each. TCRdb recomputed calls from the multiplex PCR reads with MiXCR, one row per CDR3 protein. The sample records some 180,000 distinct CDR3 sequences, over 50% being singletons. The V and J ends lost 5 bases and 1 base respectively, with 14 bases between them. CDR3 length: 15 amino acids.

Sequencing was carried out using peripheral blood. The chain uses TRBV12-3 or TRBV12-4 and TRBJ1-1; weak D call: TRBD1 (5 bases). The clonotype was recovered from a man in his forties or fifties with primary liver carcinoma and hepatitis B virus infection. The CDR3 sequence: CASSRKGTANTEAFF. The CDR3 DNA follows: TGTGCCAGCAGTCGGAAGGGGACTGCGAACACTGAAGCTTTCTTT.